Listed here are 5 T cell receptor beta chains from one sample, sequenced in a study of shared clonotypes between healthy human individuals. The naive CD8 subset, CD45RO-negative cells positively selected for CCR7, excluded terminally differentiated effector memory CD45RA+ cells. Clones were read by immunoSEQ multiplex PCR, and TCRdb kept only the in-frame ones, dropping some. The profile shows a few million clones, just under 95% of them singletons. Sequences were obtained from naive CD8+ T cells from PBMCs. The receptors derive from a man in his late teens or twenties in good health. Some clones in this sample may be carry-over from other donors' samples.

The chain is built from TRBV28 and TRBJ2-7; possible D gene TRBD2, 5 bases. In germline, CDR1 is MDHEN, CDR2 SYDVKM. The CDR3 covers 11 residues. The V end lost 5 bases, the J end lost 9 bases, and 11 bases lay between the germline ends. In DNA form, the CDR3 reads TGTGCCAGCAGTCGGAGCGGAAGGCAGTACTTC. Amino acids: CASSRSGRQYF.

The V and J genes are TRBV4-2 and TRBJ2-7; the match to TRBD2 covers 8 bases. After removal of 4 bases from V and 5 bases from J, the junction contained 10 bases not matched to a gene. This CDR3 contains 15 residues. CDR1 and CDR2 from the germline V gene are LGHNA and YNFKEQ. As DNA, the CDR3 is TGTGCCAGCAGCCCGGACTCGGGGGGGGCGGACGAGCAGTACTTC. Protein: CASSPDSGGADEQYF.

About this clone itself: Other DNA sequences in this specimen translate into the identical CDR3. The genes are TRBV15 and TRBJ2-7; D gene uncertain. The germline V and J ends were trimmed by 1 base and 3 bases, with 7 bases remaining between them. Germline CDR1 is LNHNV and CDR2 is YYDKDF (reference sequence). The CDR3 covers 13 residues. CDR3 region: CATSRGASYEQYF. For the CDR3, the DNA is TGTGCCACCAGCAGAGGTGCGAGCTACGAGCAGTACTTC.

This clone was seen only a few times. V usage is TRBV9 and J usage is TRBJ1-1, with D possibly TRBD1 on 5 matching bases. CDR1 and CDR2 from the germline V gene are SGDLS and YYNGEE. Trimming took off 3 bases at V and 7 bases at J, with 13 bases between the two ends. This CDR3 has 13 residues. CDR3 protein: CASSAGRRDEAFF. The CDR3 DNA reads TGTGCCAGCAGCGCAGGGCGCCGGGATGAAGCTTTCTTT.

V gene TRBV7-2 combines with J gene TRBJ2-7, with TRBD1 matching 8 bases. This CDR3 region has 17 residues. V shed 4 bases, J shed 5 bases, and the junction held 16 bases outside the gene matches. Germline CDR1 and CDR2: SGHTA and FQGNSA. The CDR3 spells CASSSPVRTGSSHEQYF. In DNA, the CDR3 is TGTGCCAGCAGCTCCCCCGTGCGGACAGGGTCGTCCCACGAGCAGTACTTC.